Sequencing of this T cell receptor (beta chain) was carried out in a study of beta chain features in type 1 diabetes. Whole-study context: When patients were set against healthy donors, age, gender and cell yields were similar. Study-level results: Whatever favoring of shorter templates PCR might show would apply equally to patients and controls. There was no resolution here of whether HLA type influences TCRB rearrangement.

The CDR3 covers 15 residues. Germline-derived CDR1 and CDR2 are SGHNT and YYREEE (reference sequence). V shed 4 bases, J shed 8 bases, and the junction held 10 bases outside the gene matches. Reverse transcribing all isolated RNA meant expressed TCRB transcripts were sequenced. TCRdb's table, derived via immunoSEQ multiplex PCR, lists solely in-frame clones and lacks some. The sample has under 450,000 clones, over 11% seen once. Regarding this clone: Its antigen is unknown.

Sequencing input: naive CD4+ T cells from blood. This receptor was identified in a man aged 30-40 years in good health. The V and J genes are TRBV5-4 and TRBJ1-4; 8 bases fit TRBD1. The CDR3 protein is CASSPSTGENEKLFF. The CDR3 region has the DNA TGTGCCAGCAGCCCGTCGACAGGGGAGAACGAAAAACTGTTTTTT.